This TCR beta chain was sequenced during a study of blood T cell repertoires in COVID-19 (dated by TCRdb to the early 2020s). Broadly, across the study: Samples covering the acute and convalescent phases of COVID-19 were provided by collaborators in the United States, Italy and Spain. The material from the prospective study consisted of cDNA or gDNA derived from T cells, B-cell-depleted T cells, or PBMCs. Deeply sampled blood TCRbeta repertoires from subjects exposed to, actively infected with, or recovered from COVID-19 were included in the dataset. A freely available public database, intended as a resource for researchers studying the immune response to SARS-CoV-2, is where the repertoires were released. The samples were drawn from the first 160 participants of the ongoing ImmuneRACE study and from 950 to 1,500 subjects provided by 6 global collaborators. A de-identified subject ID, COVID-19 status, age in years and sex were almost always included in the sample metadata. Where HLA class I and class II types were available, the types were taken from metadata supplied by the sample provider, not from assay-based typing.

Paper-wide results and their limitations: The amount of clinical and demographic metadata varied by source and participant and was provided uncurated.

The immunoSEQ Assay, a bias-controlled multiplex PCR, was used to amplify TCRbeta CDR3 regions from genomic DNA. Regarding the original processing steps: The number of nucleated cells in each sample was estimated from the amplification of reference gene primers within the assay. To quantify the absolute abundance of each unique TCRbeta CDR3 rearrangement, sequence reads were collapsed and filtered. Productive Simpson clonality was computed per sample as the square root of Simpson's diversity index over productive rearrangements. TCRdb carries this immuneACCESS record with in-frame sequences only. Its versions omit some clonotypes, under half of them owing to an unresolved V gene in the studies checked, with the rest unexplained. For V, J and clone size, that table is used; D and trimming come from the DNA. Across this sample there are approximately 220,000 clones, with 80% to 90% seen only once. About 3.8% of the sample is taken by the ten largest.

Taken from cysteine to phenylalanine, the CDR3 has 19 residues. Just the 57-base CDR3 DNA is kept, in frame starting at base 1. CDR1 SGHRS and CDR2 YFSETQ are derived from the germline V gene. Unmatched junction bases come to 10, with V trimmed by 2 bases and J by 0 bases. A remark on this clone: It has no known antigen specificity. The sample holds no much larger clone one base away, and base qualities are not on file.

Participants in the prospective study were enrolled through a virtual design, were aged about 18 to 100 years, and lived in approximately 24 United States geographic areas. To assign participants to cohorts, the prospective study relied on clinical history that participants themselves reported in a screening survey and a study questionnaire. A participant counted as exposed if, within 2 weeks of entering the study, that participant had been in contact with someone who had a PCR-confirmed or clinician-diagnosed COVID-19 case. Each participant in the prospective study had whole blood, serum and a nasopharyngeal or oropharyngeal swab collected by mobile phlebotomists. Over an approximately 2-month period, participants in the prospective study had the option of providing additional blood draws and questionnaires. Before DNA extraction, blood samples from the prospective study were shipped at room temperature or frozen.

Sequencing input: PBMCs or T cells enriched from blood (not recorded which). The rearranged chain carries TRBV5-1 and TRBJ1-4; 10 nucleotides in the junction match TRBD1. The clonotype originates from a woman in her forties who had been exposed to COVID-19. The nucleotide sequence reads TGCGCCAGCAGCTTCCGAACCCGGACAGGGGGGGCAACTAATGAAAAACTGTTTTTT. It codes for CASSFRTRTGGATNEKLFF.